This TCR beta chain derives from a study of CD8 T cells in Susac syndrome. Across the study: Blood was drawn from patients with Susac syndrome. At that point, they were therapy-naive, on corticosteroids, or on intravenous immunoglobulin alone. Study-level findings and limits: Clonal expansion was missing from Susac syndrome CD4+ T cell repertoires.

The RNA input was about 0.45 to 1 ug, and it was reverse transcribed with random hexamers. By means of immunoSEQ multiplex PCR, TCR beta CDR3 spanning 54 Vbeta and 13 Jbeta underwent amplification. TCRdb itself ran the immunoSEQ multiplex PCR reads through MiXCR, one entry per CDR3 protein. The table lists 77,000 or so distinct CDR3 sequences, 85% to 95% of them singletons, with around 0.48% in the top ten. The authors sequenced TCR beta from blood CD8+ and CD4+ T cells. Per the germline V gene, CDR1 is DFQATT and CDR2 is SNEGSKA (reference sequence). The CDR3 sequence is 16 residues long. With 2 bases removed from V and 3 bases from J, the gap between germline ends came to 17 bases. A note on this clonotype: Antigen: not known.

This clonotype originated in a human donor with Susac syndrome. The material sequenced was CD4+ T cells from PBMCs. The J gene is TRBJ2-4, the V gene TRBV20-1; D might be TRBD2 (5 bases). This chain's CDR3 is CSARIEGLLDKNIQYF. CDR3 nucleotide sequence: TGCAGTGCTAGAATTGAGGGTCTTCTTGACAAAAACATTCAGTACTTC.